This is a list of T cell receptor beta chains from one sample in a study of preoperative IRX-2 immunotherapy in early breast cancer. Profiling relied on immunoSEQ multiplex PCR, and the TCRdb table lists in-frame clones only, not all of them. The data hold 35,000 to 50,000 clones, with about 95% observed a single time. The source was tumor tissue, collected after IRX-2 immunotherapy. These receptors all come from a human donor with breast cancer. The CDR3 runs from the conserved cysteine through the conserved F or W. Fields, in order: clone size, D gene, CDR3 length, J gene, V gene, CDR3 protein, CDR3 DNA. D genes are given only for firm matches. Size is omitted from some rows. Given values are once, few, many or a class for expanded clones.

clone_size: NA; d_call: NA; cdr3_length: 11; j_call: TRBJ2-1; v_call: TRBV20-1; cdr3_aa: CSAFSYNEQFF; cdr3_nt: TGCAGTGCCTTTTCATACAATGAGCAGTTCTTC
clone_size: NA; d_call: NA; cdr3_length: 14; j_call: TRBJ2-7; v_call: TRBV28; cdr3_aa: CASSLMGGGGEQYF; cdr3_nt: TGTGCCAGCAGTCTGATGGGAGGGGGCGGCGAGCAGTACTTC
clone_size: NA; d_call: TRBD1; cdr3_length: 13; j_call: TRBJ2-4; v_call: TRBV29-1; cdr3_aa: CSVEETGIHIQYF; cdr3_nt: TGCAGCGTTGAAGAGACAGGGATTCACATTCAGTACTTC
clone_size: NA; d_call: TRBD1; cdr3_length: 14; j_call: TRBJ2-7; v_call: TRBV27; cdr3_aa: CASSLTRTGYEQYF; cdr3_nt: TGTGCCAGCAGTTTGACTCGGACAGGCTACGAGCAGTACTTC
clone_size: NA; d_call: NA; cdr3_length: 15; j_call: TRBJ1-4; v_call: TRBV6-6; cdr3_aa: CASSYWGRTNEKLFF; cdr3_nt: TGTGCCAGCAGTTATTGGGGGAGAACTAATGAAAAACTGTTTTTT
clone_size: NA; d_call: NA; cdr3_length: 14; j_call: TRBJ2-7; v_call: TRBV19; cdr3_aa: CASSRPGRSYEQYF; cdr3_nt: TGTGCCAGTAGTCGGCCCGGGCGCTCCTACGAGCAGTACTTC
clone_size: NA; d_call: NA; cdr3_length: 11; j_call: TRBJ1-1; v_call: TRBV7-9; cdr3_aa: CASTGAFEAFF; cdr3_nt: TGTGCCAGCACCGGGGCCTTTGAGGCTTTCTTT
clone_size: NA; d_call: NA; cdr3_length: 12; j_call: TRBJ1-3; v_call: TRBV10-3; cdr3_aa: CAALGVGNTIYF; cdr3_nt: TGTGCCGCCCTAGGCGTGGGAAACACCATATATTTT
clone_size: once; d_call: NA; cdr3_length: 13; j_call: TRBJ1-2; v_call: TRBV27; cdr3_aa: CASSPGTFYGYTF; cdr3_nt: TGTGCCAGCAGTCCCGGGACTTTCTATGGCTACACCTTC
clone_size: NA; d_call: NA; cdr3_length: 16; j_call: TRBJ1-3; v_call: TRBV5-6; cdr3_aa: CASSFTGQHSGNTIYF; cdr3_nt: TGTGCCAGCAGCTTTACAGGACAGCACTCTGGAAACACCATATATTTT
clone_size: once; d_call: TRBD2; cdr3_length: 14; j_call: TRBJ2-7; v_call: TRBV11-2; cdr3_aa: CASSRTSGSGEQYF; cdr3_nt: TGTGCCAGTAGTCGGACTAGCGGGAGTGGGGAGCAGTACTTC
clone_size: once; d_call: NA; cdr3_length: 14; j_call: TRBJ1-2; v_call: TRBV9; cdr3_aa: CASSVDWGPYGYTF; cdr3_nt: TGTGCCAGCAGCGTAGACTGGGGCCCCTATGGCTACACCTTC
clone_size: once; d_call: TRBD2; cdr3_length: 17; j_call: TRBJ2-2; v_call: TRBV18; cdr3_aa: CASSELAGAPGTGELFF; cdr3_nt: TGTGCCAGCTCAGAACTAGCGGGGGCACCGGGCACCGGGGAGCTGTTTTTT
clone_size: NA; d_call: NA; cdr3_length: 15; j_call: TRBJ1-1; v_call: TRBV9; cdr3_aa: CASAGGASLNTEAFF; cdr3_nt: TGTGCCAGCGCGGGGGGGGCGTCCCTGAACACTGAAGCTTTCTTT
clone_size: NA; d_call: NA; cdr3_length: 13; j_call: TRBJ2-7; v_call: TRBV29-1; cdr3_aa: CSVESPRGYEQYF; cdr3_nt: TGCAGCGTTGAAAGTCCGCGAGGCTACGAGCAGTACTTC
clone_size: NA; d_call: NA; cdr3_length: 15; j_call: TRBJ1-4; v_call: TRBV29-1; cdr3_aa: CSVEDPGVTTEKLFF; cdr3_nt: TGCAGCGTTGAAGATCCCGGGGTCACGACTGAAAAACTGTTTTTT
clone_size: NA; d_call: TRBD2; cdr3_length: 18; j_call: TRBJ2-1; v_call: TRBV4-2; cdr3_aa: CASSQFDGGLAEWYEQFF; cdr3_nt: TGTGCCAGCAGCCAATTCGACGGGGGACTAGCGGAATGGTATGAGCAGTTCTTC
clone_size: NA; d_call: NA; cdr3_length: 15; j_call: TRBJ2-5; v_call: TRBV5-1; cdr3_aa: CASSLAQGHGETQYF; cdr3_nt: TGCGCCAGCAGCTTGGCGCAGGGGCATGGGGAGACCCAGTACTTC
clone_size: NA; d_call: NA; cdr3_length: 12; j_call: TRBJ2-7; v_call: TRBV29-1; cdr3_aa: CSARDIGREQYF; cdr3_nt: TGCAGCGCCCGGGACATTGGGCGCGAGCAGTACTTC
clone_size: NA; d_call: NA; cdr3_length: 14; j_call: TRBJ2-7; v_call: TRBV11-2; cdr3_aa: CASSPVLGSYEQYF; cdr3_nt: TGTGCCAGCAGCCCAGTTCTGGGGTCCTACGAGCAGTACTTC
clone_size: NA; d_call: NA; cdr3_length: 11; j_call: TRBJ2-5; v_call: TRBV20-1; cdr3_aa: CSACEQETQYF; cdr3_nt: TGCAGTGCTTGTGAACAAGAGACCCAGTACTTC
clone_size: NA; d_call: NA; cdr3_length: 15; j_call: TRBJ2-2; v_call: TRBV7-9; cdr3_aa: CASSLRLEATGELFF; cdr3_nt: TGTGCCAGCAGCCTGCGACTGGAGGCGACCGGGGAGCTGTTTTTT
clone_size: once; d_call: TRBD1; cdr3_length: 14; j_call: TRBJ2-1; v_call: TRBV5-1; cdr3_aa: CASSLRGQSNEQFF; cdr3_nt: TGCGCCAGCAGCTTGAGGGGACAGAGCAATGAGCAGTTCTTC
clone_size: NA; d_call: TRBD1; cdr3_length: 14; j_call: TRBJ2-7; v_call: TRBV7-2; cdr3_aa: CASGRQGSPYEQYF; cdr3_nt: TGTGCCAGCGGTCGACAGGGATCCCCCTACGAGCAGTACTTC
clone_size: once; d_call: TRBD1; cdr3_length: 17; j_call: TRBJ1-5; v_call: TRBV5-6; cdr3_aa: CASSLRRRDRGSRPQHF; cdr3_nt: TGTGCCAGCAGCTTGCGGCGACGAGACAGGGGGTCACGGCCCCAGCATTTT
clone_size: NA; d_call: NA; cdr3_length: 12; j_call: TRBJ2-1; v_call: TRBV27; cdr3_aa: CASSFRAGEQFF; cdr3_nt: TGTGCCAGCAGTTTCAGAGCTGGGGAGCAGTTCTTC
clone_size: NA; d_call: NA; cdr3_length: 13; j_call: TRBJ1-4; v_call: TRBV5-1; cdr3_aa: CASSLAGSEKLFF; cdr3_nt: TGCGCCAGCAGCTTGGCAGGGAGCGAAAAACTGTTTTTT
clone_size: NA; d_call: TRBD2; cdr3_length: 15; j_call: TRBJ2-3; v_call: TRBV7-3; cdr3_aa: CASSFSGRDTDTQYF; cdr3_nt: TGTGCCAGCAGCTTTAGCGGGAGAGACACAGATACGCAGTATTTT
clone_size: NA; d_call: TRBD1; cdr3_length: 15; j_call: TRBJ2-5; v_call: TRBV5-1; cdr3_aa: CASSLEAGGLETQYF; cdr3_nt: TGCGCCAGCAGCTTGGAGGCAGGGGGATTGGAGACCCAGTACTTC
clone_size: NA; d_call: NA; cdr3_length: 12; j_call: TRBJ1-1; v_call: TRBV28; cdr3_aa: CASSQPNTEAFF; cdr3_nt: TGTGCCAGCAGTCAACCTAACACTGAAGCTTTCTTT
clone_size: NA; d_call: TRBD1; cdr3_length: 15; j_call: TRBJ2-7; v_call: TRBV7-2; cdr3_aa: CASSLASTGAYEQYF; cdr3_nt: TGTGCCAGCAGCTTAGCGTCGACAGGGGCCTACGAGCAGTACTTC
clone_size: NA; d_call: NA; cdr3_length: 14; j_call: TRBJ1-2; v_call: TRBV30; cdr3_aa: CAWSVSGSGYGYTF; cdr3_nt: TGTGCCTGGAGTGTATCCGGATCGGGCTATGGCTACACCTTC
clone_size: NA; d_call: NA; cdr3_length: 12; j_call: TRBJ2-3; v_call: TRBV27; cdr3_aa: CASSQSTDTQYF; cdr3_nt: TGTGCCAGCAGTCAGAGCACAGATACGCAGTATTTT
clone_size: NA; d_call: TRBD2; cdr3_length: 15; j_call: TRBJ2-5; v_call: TRBV6-6; cdr3_aa: CASTPLAGGGETQYF; cdr3_nt: TGTGCCAGCACTCCACTAGCGGGAGGCGGAGAGACCCAGTACTTC
clone_size: NA; d_call: TRBD1; cdr3_length: 15; j_call: TRBJ1-2; v_call: TRBV28; cdr3_aa: CASSLRTGGHYGYTF; cdr3_nt: TGTGCCAGCAGTCTTCGGACAGGGGGCCACTATGGCTACACCTTC
clone_size: NA; d_call: NA; cdr3_length: 18; j_call: TRBJ2-7; v_call: TRBV10-1; cdr3_aa: CASSERGTWAGEVYEQYF; cdr3_nt: TGCGCCAGCAGTGAGAGGGGGACATGGGCGGGAGAAGTCTACGAGCAGTACTTC
clone_size: once; d_call: NA; cdr3_length: 13; j_call: TRBJ1-3; v_call: TRBV28; cdr3_aa: CASSSNSGNTIYF; cdr3_nt: TGTGCCAGCAGCTCAAATTCTGGAAACACCATATATTTT
clone_size: NA; d_call: TRBD1; cdr3_length: 15; j_call: TRBJ1-6; v_call: TRBV4-1; cdr3_aa: CASSRGTGENSPLHF; cdr3_nt: TGCGCCAGCAGCCGGGGGACAGGGGAGAATTCACCCCTCCACTTT
clone_size: NA; d_call: TRBD1; cdr3_length: 16; j_call: TRBJ2-2; v_call: TRBV9; cdr3_aa: CASSVASGQLTGELFF; cdr3_nt: TGTGCCAGCAGCGTAGCCTCGGGACAGCTCACCGGGGAGCTGTTTTTT
clone_size: NA; d_call: TRBD1; cdr3_length: 15; j_call: TRBJ1-4; v_call: TRBV28; cdr3_aa: CASGYRGRVNEKLFF; cdr3_nt: TGTGCCAGCGGGTACAGGGGGCGAGTTAATGAAAAACTGTTTTTT
clone_size: NA; d_call: NA; cdr3_length: 16; j_call: TRBJ1-4; v_call: TRBV4-2; cdr3_aa: CASSQESHGGNEKLFF; cdr3_nt: TGTGCCAGCAGCCAAGAGTCGCATGGCGGGAATGAAAAACTGTTTTTT